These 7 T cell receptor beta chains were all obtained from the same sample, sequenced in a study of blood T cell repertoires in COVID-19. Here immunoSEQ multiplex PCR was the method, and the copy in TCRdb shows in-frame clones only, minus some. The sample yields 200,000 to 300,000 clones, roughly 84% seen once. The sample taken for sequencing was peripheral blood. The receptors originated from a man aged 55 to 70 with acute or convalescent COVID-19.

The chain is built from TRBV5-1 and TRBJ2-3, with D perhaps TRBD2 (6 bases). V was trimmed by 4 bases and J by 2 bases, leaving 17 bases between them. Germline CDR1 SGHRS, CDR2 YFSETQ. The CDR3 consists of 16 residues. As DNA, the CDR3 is TGCGCCAGCAGCCCCGGCGGGGACTCCACCACAGATACGCAGTATTTT. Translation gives CASSPGGDSTTDTQYF.

CDR3 in DNA: TGTGCCAGCAGCCCCTCTGGCTTAGGACTAGCGGGGGATATTTCCTACGAGCAGTACTTC. Translated: CASSPSGLGLAGDISYEQYF. The J gene is TRBJ2-7, the V gene TRBV3-1 (or the pseudogene TRBV3-2); 13 nucleotides match TRBD2. The J segment lost 1 base and the V segment lost 4 bases, leaving 16 bases of the junction unmatched. This CDR3 is built from 20 residues. CDR1 is LGHDT, CDR2 YNNKEL, per germline (reference sequence).

The CDR3 DNA reads as TGTGCCAGCAGCCTAGGGCAGCTAGTTTCGGATACGCAGTATTTT. Amino acid sequence: CASSLGQLVSDTQYF. The V and J genes are TRBV7-9 and TRBJ2-3; D ambiguous. The ends were cut back, 5 bases at V and 6 bases at J, with 18 bases in the middle. Per germline, CDR1 SEHNR and CDR2 FQNEAQ (reference sequence). This CDR3 spans 15 amino acids.

The CDR3 spells CASSQAGSGYNEQFF. CDR3 coding DNA: TGTGCCAGCAGCCAAGCGGGTAGCGGTTACAATGAGCAGTTCTTC. This chain joins TRBV3-1 (or the pseudogene TRBV3-2) and TRBJ2-1; a possible D gene is TRBD2 (6 bases). In germline, CDR1 is LGHDT, CDR2 YNNKEL (reference sequence). There are 15 residues in the CDR3. Trimming cost V 1 base and J 4 bases, with 11 bases left between them.

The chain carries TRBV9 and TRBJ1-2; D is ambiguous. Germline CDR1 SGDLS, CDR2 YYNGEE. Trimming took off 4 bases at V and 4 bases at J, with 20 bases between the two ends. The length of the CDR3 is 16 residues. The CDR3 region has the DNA TGTGCCAGCAGCCCCAGCAGGTCTCCCGTCCTCTATGGCTACACCTTC. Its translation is CASSPSRSPVLYGYTF.

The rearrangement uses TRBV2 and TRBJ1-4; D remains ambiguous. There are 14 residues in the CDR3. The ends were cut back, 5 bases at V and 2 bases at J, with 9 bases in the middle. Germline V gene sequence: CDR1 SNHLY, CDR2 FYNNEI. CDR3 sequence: CASSRLVTNEKLFF. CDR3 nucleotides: TGTGCCAGCAGTCGACTAGTGACTAATGAAAAACTGTTTTTT.

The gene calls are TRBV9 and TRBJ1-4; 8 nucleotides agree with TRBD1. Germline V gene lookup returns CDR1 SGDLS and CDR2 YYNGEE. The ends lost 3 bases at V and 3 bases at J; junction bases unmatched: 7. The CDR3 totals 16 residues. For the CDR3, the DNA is TGTGCCAGCAGCGCGACAGGGGATGTGGCTAATGAAAAACTGTTTTTT. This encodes CASSATGDVANEKLFF.